Each of the 8 T cell receptor beta chains below was sequenced from the same sample in a study of T-cell memory formation after mild COVID-19. TCRdb re-analysed the 5' RACE reads in MiXCR, keeping a single row per CDR3 protein. The data show hundreds of thousands of distinct CDR3 sequences, around 20% seen once. The sequenced material came from PBMCs or a T cell subset sorted from them (not recorded which). Receptors originate from an adult woman who had mild COVID-19 (a few samples of this study predate the infection). Cell type and time point are not known.

In its sample, this clonotype was seen a few times. This chain links TRBV7-6 with TRBJ2-7, with D maybe TRBD2 (6 bases). CDR1 and CDR2 from the germline V gene are SGHVS and FNYEAQ. V lost 4 bases to trimming and J lost 4 bases, with 11 bases between them. The CDR3 runs to 13 residues. The chain's CDR3 is CASSSGLQYEQYF. CDR3 bases: TGTGCCAGCAGCTCGGGACTGCAATACGAGCAGTACTTC. The variable domain in full, with the rest retrieved from reference TRBV7-6 and TRBJ2-7, is GAGVSQSPRYKVTKRGQDVALRCDPISGHVSLYWYRQALGQGPEFLTYFNYEAQQDKSGLPNDRFSAERPEGSISTLTIQRTEQRDSAMYRCASSSGLQYEQYFGPGTRLTVT.

The chain is built from TRBV2 and TRBJ2-7; 7 nucleotides match TRBD1. J gave up 3 bases and V 1 base, and 3 bases lay outside the gene matches. Germline V lookup: CDR1 SNHLY, CDR2 FYNNEI. This CDR3 has 14 amino acids. The CDR3 here is CASSEGTGVYEQYF. The CDR3 nucleotides are TGTGCCAGCAGTGAAGGGACAGGAGTCTACGAGCAGTACTTC.

This clonotype has only a few counts. The rearrangement uses TRBV5-1 and TRBJ1-2, with 7 bases identical to TRBD1. The ends lost 0 bases at V and 4 bases at J; junction bases unmatched: 6. From germline, CDR1 is SGHRS and CDR2 YFSETQ. The CDR3 spans 15 residues. The DNA of the CDR3 is TGCGCCAGCAGCTTGGTGTCACAGGGGCCCTATGGCTACACCTTC. It yields the protein CASSLVSQGPYGYTF.

Only a few counts were recorded for this clonotype. The chain recombines TRBV6-6 with TRBJ1-1, with D unresolved. Germline CDR1 MNHNY, CDR2 SVGAGI (reference sequence). Deletions cut 6 bases from V and 7 bases from J, with 12 bases between. The CDR3 has 12 residues. The CDR3 DNA is TGTGCCAGCAGCCCCGGACGCATTGAAGCTTTCTTT. This translates into CASSPGRIEAFF.

The chain joins TRBV6-2 or TRBV6-3 to TRBJ2-3; 10 nucleotides line up with TRBD2. After removal of 11 bases from V and 2 bases from J, the junction contained 10 bases not matched to a gene. CDR1 and CDR2 (germline): MNHEY, SVGEGT. The CDR3 totals 15 residues. The CDR3 nucleotides read TGTGCCTCCAAGCGGGAGGGTGGTAACACAGATACGCAGTATTTT. This gives the protein CASKREGGNTDTQYF.

The genes are TRBV5-6 and TRBJ1-5; D is possibly TRBD1 (6 bases). CDR1 is SGHDT, CDR2 YYEEEE, per germline. Trimming took off 1 base at V and 5 bases at J, with 13 bases between the two ends. This CDR3 has 15 residues. This CDR3 reads CASSLQGRRYQPQHF. The CDR3 DNA is TGTGCCAGCAGCTTGCAGGGGCGGCGTTATCAGCCCCAGCATTTT.

This clonotype was observed a few times. The V call is TRBV12-3 or TRBV12-4, the J call TRBJ1-3, with D unclear. V lost 5 bases to trimming and J lost 2 bases, with 19 bases between them. The CDR3 loop spans 17 amino acids. CDR3 loop: CASSRSSWANTGNTIYF. The CDR3 nucleotides are TGTGCCAGCAGTCGTTCTTCCTGGGCGAACACTGGAAACACCATATATTTT.

This sequence joins TRBV9 and TRBJ2-7; D gene ambiguous. Germline assignment: CDR1 SGDLS and CDR2 YYNGEE. The V and J ends lost 3 bases and 5 bases respectively, with 9 bases between them. This CDR3 spans 12 amino acids. The CDR3 DNA reads TGTGCCAGCAGCGCCCCGGCCGACGAGCAGTACTTC. Translating gives CASSAPADEQYF.